This T cell receptor beta chain was documented in a study of T cells in Graves' hyperthyroidism and ophthalmopathy (dated by TCRdb to between 2018 and 2021). About the full investigation: Peripheral blood samples were taken at the time of initial diagnosis, prior to any treatment. To identify TCR V-J signatures that set the groups apart, the researchers used a discovery cohort of 100 patients, made up of 40 to 45 with Graves' ophthalmopathy and some 56 with stable Graves' hyperthyroidism. TCR Vbeta CDR3 sequencing of 120 to 150 peripheral blood samples (over 40 ophthalmopathy, 75 to 85 hyperthyroidism and roughly 17 progressor patients) is reported in the paper. Following sampling, methimazole starting at 30 mg daily was given to hyperthyroidism patients, and high-dose intravenous methylprednisolone was given to ophthalmopathy patients. Prospective prediction of ophthalmopathy was tested in an independent validation cohort consisting of 18 to 20 hyperthyroidism patients and over 15 patients who later progressed to ophthalmopathy. Thyroid tissue and blood T-cell repertoires from roughly six Graves' hyperthyroidism patients were also compared in the study. The 100 discovery patients were randomly split 7:3 into training and test sets. Points the paper makes about the study in general: Most expanded thyroid clonotypes (frequency above 0.001) were also detected in blood, suggesting blood repertoires may reflect thyroid immune responses. Sample size was not statistically predetermined, and investigators were not blinded to group allocation. In cross-validation, a model built on a 13 V-J signature told ophthalmopathy apart from stable hyperthyroidism with about 90% sensitivity and around 84% specificity, and in testing the same model reached 80%/75%. During validation, the model predicted progression to ophthalmopathy a median of roughly six months ahead of onset, with almost 71% sensitivity and more than 72% specificity.

TCR beta CDR3 regions were amplified from RNA transcripts. The first round of RT-PCR for the TCR CDR3 was performed with the HTBI primer set and the Qiagen OneStep RT-PCR kit. Libraries were constructed in a second round of multiplex PCR, after which size selection and purification were carried out. Paired-end sequencing of the libraries was performed with 100 bp reads on an Illumina HiSeq2000. As for the authors' bioinformatics: SOAPnuke was used to process the raw data, removing reads that contained adapters or uncalled bases, had a mean Phred below 15, or lacked an exact match to the constant primer or identifier. COPE v1.2.5 was used to merge high-quality paired reads, and clonotypes were defined as unique nucleotide sequences. Clonotypes were aligned to IMGT TRBV, TRBD and TRBJ reference segments using MiTCR v1.1. Only V-J combinations with frequency above 0.0001, covering approximately 99% of repertoires, were analysed. The TCS score was defined as the ratio of F50 (clonal expansion) to E x V (chaos), calculated using BLOSUM62-based TCRdist between CDR3 peptides within each V-J. Welch's t-statistics and random forest reduced just over 500 V-J features to around 14, which were used in a naive Bayes classifier (R e1071). TCRdb reanalyzed the raw reads on its own, using fastp at Q25 for trimming and MiXCR for clone calling, and kept in-frame beta chains. Each record represents a unique CDR3 protein, reported with the most common genes and DNA among its rows. The V and J calls reflect TCRdb's pipeline rather than the authors' work. For this sample the table gives around 600,000 distinct CDR3 sequences, of which 15% to 19% were detected only once. The leading ten clones occupy about 7% of the sample.

This clonotype was detected many times. Its antigen target is currently unknown. Within one base of it there is no much larger clone, and no base qualities were kept. Stable Graves' hyperthyroidism was defined as no progression to ophthalmopathy during 18 months of follow-up. Hyperthyroidism patients were newly diagnosed, had a disease duration of under 2 months, and were aged 18 to 65 years. Patients with uncontrolled infections, other autoimmune diseases, pregnancy or lactation were excluded. Diagnoses were established on the basis of clinical symptoms, serum thyroxine and TRAb, thyroid ultrasound, and orbital computed tomography. PBMCs were isolated from around 10 ml of fresh peripheral blood by Ficoll-Paque density gradient centrifugation. Trizol reagent was used to extract total RNA, and RNA quality was then checked on an Agilent 2100 Bioanalyzer. Trimming accounts for 3 bases at V and 6 bases at J, while the number of junction bases matched to no gene is 9. For CDR1 and CDR2, the germline V gene lists MDHEN and SYDVKM. The CDR3 spans 17 residues, from the cysteine through the phenylalanine. Of the read, only the CDR3 DNA is kept; its 51 bases are in frame from base 1.

Sequencing input: blood. The sequence came from a woman in her 30s with Graves' hyperthyroidism. The rearrangement joined TRBV28 to TRBJ2-3; TRBD2 agrees with 13 junctional bases. The DNA reads TGTGCCAGCAGTTTTGGCCGGACTAGCGGGAGATCTGATACGCAGTATTTT. It is translated as CASSFGRTSGRSDTQYF.